Listed here are 22 T cell receptor beta chains from one sample, sequenced in a study of blood T cell repertoires in COVID-19. Only in-frame clones appear in the TCRdb table, and some are missing; sequencing was by immunoSEQ multiplex PCR. The sample shows roughly 500,000 clones, approximately 89% of them seen only once. The sequenced material came from peripheral blood. The receptors derive from a young man with COVID-19, enrolled during active disease.

The rearrangement links TRBV27 to TRBJ2-3; 8 bases agree with TRBD2. Germline V CDR1 and CDR2: MNHEY, SMNVEV (reference sequence). The ends lost 0 bases at V and 7 bases at J; junction bases unmatched: 24. This CDR3 contains 21 residues. The CDR3 protein is CASSLSIRGGGSASVTHTQYF. CDR3 bases: TGTGCCAGCAGTTTATCTATCCGGGGGGGCGGTTCGGCTTCCGTAACGCATACGCAGTATTTT.

The chain has TRBV2 and TRBJ2-1, with D maybe TRBD2 (5 bases). The V gene's germline CDR1 is SNHLY and CDR2 FYNNEI. This CDR3 spans 14 amino acids. V lost 7 bases and J 4 bases, leaving 14 bases between the germline ends. The CDR3 nucleotides read TGTGCCAGCAAAGAGGGCGCAAGTTACAATGAGCAGTTCTTC. Translation gives CASKEGASYNEQFF.

The chain recombines TRBV7-9 with TRBJ1-1; D unclear. Germline CDR1 reads SEHNR; CDR2 reads FQNEAQ (reference sequence). V lost 11 bases, J lost 1 base, and 8 bases lay in between. There are 11 residues in the CDR3. CDR3 nucleotide sequence: TGTGCCTGGGGAGAGAACACTGAAGCTTTCTTT. Translating it yields CAWGENTEAFF.

The rearrangement links TRBV10-1 to TRBJ2-7; 8 nucleotides agree with TRBD1. This CDR3 contains 13 residues. The germline V gene has CDR1 WNHNN and CDR2 SYGVQD (reference sequence). V dropped 6 bases and J dropped 5; count of bases not matched to a gene: 6. The DNA for the CDR3 is TGCGCCAGCAGACAGGACAGGGATCACGAGCAGTACTTC. This encodes CASRQDRDHEQYF.

The CDR3 here is CSARVVGEQYF. The DNA of the CDR3 is TGCAGTGCTAGAGTAGTTGGCGAGCAGTACTTC. This chain uses TRBV20-1 with TRBJ2-7; D gene ambiguous. V lost 1 base and J 6 bases, leaving 7 bases between the germline ends. Germline V gene data show CDR1 as DFQATT and CDR2 as SNEGSKA (reference sequence). This CDR3 comprises 11 residues.

This sequence joins TRBV6-5 and TRBJ1-3; D unclear. V was trimmed by 0 bases and J by 6 bases, leaving 12 bases between them. This CDR3 has 15 residues. In germline, CDR1 is MNHEY, CDR2 SVGAGI. CDR3 region: CASSYSREKENTIYF. The CDR3 bases are TGTGCCAGCAGTTACTCCCGGGAGAAGGAAAACACCATATATTTT.

The chain links TRBV5-5 to TRBJ2-3; D is undetermined. Trimming left V 3 bases short and J 0 bases short, with 8 bases between. From germline, CDR1 is SGHKS and CDR2 YYEKEE (reference sequence). The CDR3 totals 14 residues. The CDR3 bases are TGTGCCAGCAGCTCTGTAGTCAGCACAGATACGCAGTATTTT. Protein: CASSSVVSTDTQYF.

CDR3 coding DNA: TGTGCCACCGGCCCGACTAGCGGGGGTATCTACGAGCAGTACTTC. This codes for CATGPTSGGIYEQYF. The V gene is TRBV19, the J gene TRBJ2-7; 12 nucleotides align to TRBD2. The germline V gene has CDR1 LNHDA and CDR2 SQIVND (reference sequence). V trimming: 10 bases; J trimming: 3 bases; junction bases outside the gene matches: 10. This CDR3 contains 15 residues.

Remarks on this clone: Distinct nucleotide sequences in the sample also encode this CDR3. V usage is TRBV6-5 and J usage is TRBJ2-7; TRBD1 aligns across 7 bases. The CDR3 runs 14 residues. Trimming at V came to 0 bases and at J to 4 bases, leaving 3 bases not matched to a gene. The germline V gene has CDR1 MNHEY and CDR2 SVGAGI. This CDR3 reads CASSYSDRAYEQYF. CDR3 nucleotide sequence: TGTGCCAGCAGTTACTCTGACAGGGCTTACGAGCAGTACTTC.

This chain joins TRBV7-2 and TRBJ1-5; D may be TRBD1 (5 bases). The CDR3 loop spans 15 amino acids. The V gene lost 6 bases and the J gene lost 7 bases, with 19 bases spanning the gap. Germline CDR1 and CDR2: SGHTA and FQGNSA. CDR3 sequence: CASREGAIPQQPQHF. The CDR3 DNA sequence: TGTGCCAGCAGGGAAGGGGCAATCCCCCAGCAGCCCCAGCATTTT.

This clone appeared a single time. CDR3 loop: CASSYSLTPNYGYTF. The DNA of the CDR3 is TGTGCCAGCAGTTACTCTCTCACACCGAACTATGGCTACACCTTC. The rearrangement joins TRBV6-5 to TRBJ1-2; D is undetermined. CDR1 MNHEY and CDR2 SVGAGI come from the germline V gene. The ends were cut back, 0 bases at V and 2 bases at J, with 10 bases in the middle. This CDR3 has 15 amino acids.

V is TRBV11-3 and J is TRBJ2-6; D may be TRBD1 (6 bases). Germline V gene sequence: CDR1 SGHNT, CDR2 YENEEA. V lost 0 bases, J lost 3 bases, and 18 bases lay in between. CDR3 length: 19 amino acids. The CDR3 protein is CASSLERGGDYIGANVLTF. CDR3 DNA: TGTGCCAGCAGCTTAGAGAGAGGGGGAGATTATATTGGGGCCAACGTCCTGACTTTC.

This clone appeared once. The genes are TRBV6-5 and TRBJ2-7; TRBD1 aligns across 9 bases. This CDR3 has 15 residues. Germline V gene data show CDR1 as MNHEY and CDR2 as SVGAGI. V was clipped by 7 bases and J by 6 bases; unmatched bases: 13. The CDR3 sequence is CASTDRTGAMGEQYF. DNA of the CDR3: TGTGCCAGCACCGACCGGACAGGGGCAATGGGCGAGCAGTACTTC.

The chain employs TRBV6-6 and TRBJ1-4, with unresolved D. V gave up 2 bases and J gave up 2 bases, with 6 bases separating them. Germline V CDR1 and CDR2: MNHNY, SVGAGI (reference sequence). The CDR3 covers 14 residues. This CDR3 reads CASSYPGTNEKLFF. CDR3 bases: TGTGCCAGCAGTTACCCTGGCACTAATGAAAAACTGTTTTTT.

The chain recombines TRBV19 with TRBJ2-3; 10 bases agree with TRBD2. This CDR3 has 18 residues. With 8 bases clipped from V and 0 bases from J, the junction kept 14 bases outside the gene matches. Per germline, CDR1 LNHDA and CDR2 SQIVND (reference sequence). This CDR3 is CASLVRKSTSGSTDTQYF. For the CDR3, the DNA is TGTGCCAGTTTAGTTAGAAAGTCGACTAGCGGGAGCACAGATACGCAGTATTTT.

The rearrangement uses TRBV27 and TRBJ2-7; D is possibly TRBD1 (6 bases). The germline V and J ends were trimmed by 0 bases and 5 bases, with 14 bases remaining between them. CDR3 size: 15 residues. The germline V gene has CDR1 MNHEY and CDR2 SMNVEV (reference sequence). CDR3 amino acids: CASSLSGTNFHEQYF. CDR3 bases: TGTGCCAGCAGTTTATCAGGGACAAATTTCCACGAGCAGTACTTC.

The gene calls are TRBV2 and TRBJ1-3; possible D gene TRBD1, 5 bases. The germline V and J ends were trimmed by 6 bases and 4 bases, with 13 bases remaining between them. CDR3 length: 14 amino acids. CDR1 and CDR2 (germline): SNHLY, FYNNEI. The CDR3 reads CASRTQGTGNTIYF. The CDR3 DNA follows: TGTGCCAGCAGGACCCAGGGAACCGGAAACACCATATATTTT.

The genes are TRBV19 and TRBJ2-7; D gene uncertain. From germline, CDR1 is LNHDA and CDR2 SQIVND (reference sequence). This CDR3 comprises 13 residues. V was pared by 10 bases and J by 3 bases, with 16 bases between. CDR3 residues: CATQGETLYEQYF. CDR3 nucleotides: TGTGCCACCCAAGGAGAGACTCTCTACGAGCAGTACTTC.

J is TRBJ1-1 and V is TRBV10-2, with 9 bases aligning to TRBD1. Per germline, CDR1 WSHSY and CDR2 SAAADI. V gave up 6 bases and J gave up 3 bases; unmatched junction bases: 2. The CDR3 sequence is 13 residues long. CDR3 nucleotides: TGCGCCAGCAGGGACAGGGGAGACACTGAAGCTTTCTTT. Amino acid sequence: CASRDRGDTEAFF.

V gene TRBV5-4 combines with J gene TRBJ2-7, with a tentative D call TRBD1 (6 bases). In germline, CDR1 is SGHNT, CDR2 YYREEE (reference sequence). The CDR3 contains 12 residues. The ends were cut back, 3 bases at V and 4 bases at J, with 8 bases in the middle. CDR3 coding DNA: TGTGCCAGCAGCTCAGACAGGTACGAGCAGTACTTC. Its protein is CASSSDRYEQYF.

The genes are TRBV7-8 and TRBJ1-5; D unresolved. Germline CDR1 SGHVS, CDR2 FQNEAQ. Trimming stripped 1 base from V and 4 bases from J, with 17 bases between. The CDR3 contains 17 residues. The CDR3 region has the DNA TGTGCCAGCAGCTTAGAAAGGTTCTTAGTCGGGAATCAGCCCCAGCATTTT. Translated, it gives CASSLERFLVGNQPQHF. The variable domain in full, completed from reference TRBV7-8 and TRBJ1-5, reads GAGVSQSPRYKVAKRGQDVALRCDPISGHVSLFWYQQALGQGPEFLTYFQNEAQLDKSGLPSDRFFAERPEGSVSTLKIQRTQQEDSAVYLCASSLERFLVGNQPQHFGDGTRLSIL.

The chain combines TRBV5-4 with TRBJ2-7, with TRBD1 matching 8 bases. Germline CDR1 is SGHNT and CDR2 is YYREEE (reference sequence). This CDR3 is 12 amino acids long. J lost 7 bases, V lost 4 bases, and 4 bases had no gene match. The CDR3: CASSPTGVEQYF. The DNA for the CDR3 is TGTGCCAGCAGCCCGACAGGGGTGGAGCAGTACTTC.